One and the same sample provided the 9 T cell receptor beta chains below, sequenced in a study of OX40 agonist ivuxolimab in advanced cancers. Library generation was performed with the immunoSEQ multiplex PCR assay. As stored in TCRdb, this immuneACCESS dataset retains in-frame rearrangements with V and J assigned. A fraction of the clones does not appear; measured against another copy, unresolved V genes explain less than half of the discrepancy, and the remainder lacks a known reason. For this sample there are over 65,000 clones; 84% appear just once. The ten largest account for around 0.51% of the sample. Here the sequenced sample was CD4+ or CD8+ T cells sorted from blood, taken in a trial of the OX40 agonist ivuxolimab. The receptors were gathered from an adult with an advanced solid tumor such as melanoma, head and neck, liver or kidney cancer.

CDR3 protein: CASSDVTGGFTEAFF. CDR3 nucleotide sequence: TGTGCCAGCAGTGATGTGACAGGGGGATTCACTGAAGCTTTCTTT. The chain employs TRBV25-1 and TRBJ1-1; 9 bases agree with TRBD1. The V gene's germline CDR1 is MGHDK and CDR2 SYGVNS. This CDR3 contains 15 residues. J lost 4 bases, V lost 3 bases, and 6 bases had no gene match. Supplemented by reference TRBV25-1 and TRBJ1-1, the full variable domain reads EADIYQTPRYLVIGTGKKITLECSQTMGHDKMYWYQQDPGMELHLIHYSYGVNSTEKGDLSSESTVSRIRTEHFPLTLESARPSHTSQYLCASSDVTGGFTEAFFGQGTRLTVV.

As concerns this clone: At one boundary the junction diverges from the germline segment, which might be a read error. Here the CDR3 reads CASSLDRVETEAFF. CDR3 DNA sequence: TGCGCCAGCAGTTTGGACAGGGTGGAGACTGAAGCTTTCTTT. The chain uses TRBV5-1 and TRBJ1-1; 8 bases match TRBD1. There are 14 residues in the CDR3. Looked up from germline, CDR1 is SGHRS and CDR2 is YFSETQ.

The DNA of the CDR3 is TGTGCCATCAGTGCCTTCGGCAACACCATATATTTT. Its protein is CAISAFGNTIYF. This chain uses TRBV10-3 with TRBJ1-3; D gene uncertain. Germline CDR1 reads ENHRY; CDR2 reads SYGVKD. This CDR3 is built from 12 residues. The V end was cut by 4 bases, the J end by 7 bases, with 8 bases between.

The CDR3 DNA reads as TGTGCCAGCAGCTTAGGGGGGCTCGGTCACACCGGGGAGCTGTTTTTT. Translated, it gives CASSLGGLGHTGELFF. This sequence joins TRBV7-8 and TRBJ2-2; D possibly corresponds to TRBD1 (6 bases). The germline CDR1 and CDR2 sequences are SGHVS and FQNEAQ. Trimming cost V 1 base and J 3 bases, with 12 bases left between them. CDR3 length: 16 residues.

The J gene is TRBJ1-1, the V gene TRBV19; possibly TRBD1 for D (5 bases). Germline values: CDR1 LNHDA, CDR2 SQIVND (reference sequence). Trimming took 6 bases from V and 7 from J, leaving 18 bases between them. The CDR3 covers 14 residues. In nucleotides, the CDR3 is TGTGCCAGTAGCTCTTTCAGGGACCTCGATGAAGCTTTCTTT. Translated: CASSSFRDLDEAFF. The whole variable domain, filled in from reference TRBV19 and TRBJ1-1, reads DGGITQSPKYLFRKEGQNVTLSCEQNLNHDAMYWYRQDPGQGLRLIYYSQIVNDFQKGDIAEGYSVSREKKESFPLTVTSAQKNPTAFYLCASSSFRDLDEAFFGQGTRLTVV.

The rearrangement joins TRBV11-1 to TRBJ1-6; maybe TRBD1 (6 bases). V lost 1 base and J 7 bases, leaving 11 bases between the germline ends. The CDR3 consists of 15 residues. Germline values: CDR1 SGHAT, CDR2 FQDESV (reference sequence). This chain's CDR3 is CASSLEDSRNSPLHF. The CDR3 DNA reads TGTGCCAGCAGCTTAGAGGACAGCCGAAATTCACCCCTCCACTTT.

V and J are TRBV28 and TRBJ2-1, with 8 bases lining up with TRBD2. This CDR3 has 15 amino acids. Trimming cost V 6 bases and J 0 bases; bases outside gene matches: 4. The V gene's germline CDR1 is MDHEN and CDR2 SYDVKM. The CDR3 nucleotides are TGTGCCAGCAGCCGTACTAGCGGCTCCTACAATGAGCAGTTCTTC. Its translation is CASSRTSGSYNEQFF.

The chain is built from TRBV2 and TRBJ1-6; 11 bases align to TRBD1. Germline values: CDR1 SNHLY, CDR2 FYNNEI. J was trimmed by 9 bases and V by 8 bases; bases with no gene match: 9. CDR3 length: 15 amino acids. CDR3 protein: CASLRDRGDSSPLHF. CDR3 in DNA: TGTGCCAGCCTAAGGGACAGGGGGGACAGTTCACCCCTCCACTTT.

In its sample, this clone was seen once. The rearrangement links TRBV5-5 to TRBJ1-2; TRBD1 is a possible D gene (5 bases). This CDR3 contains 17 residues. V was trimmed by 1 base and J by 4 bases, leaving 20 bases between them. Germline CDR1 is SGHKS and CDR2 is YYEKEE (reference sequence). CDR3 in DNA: TGTGCCAGCAGCTTGTCGGTCGTGCCGGGGGGGACCTATGGCTACACCTTC. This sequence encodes CASSLSVVPGGTYGYTF.